The T cell receptor beta chain described here comes from a study of cytomegalovirus exposure and HLA in healthy donors. Study-wide findings and caveats: Earlier analysis looked at TCR beta V segments, and most were productive about 90% or about 30% of the time. One variant, a missense change in DCLRE1C, was linked in a later analysis to TCR beta V- and J-gene trimming.

For this clone: No antigen is known for it.

13 Jbeta primers and 60 Vbeta primers were used for the PCR. The assay was immunoSEQ multiplex PCR, and TCRdb's table has in-frame clones only and misses some. The sample shows 150,000 to 200,000 clones, over 65% of them seen only once. The TCR sequence derives from a woman under 40 in good health and CMV-seronegative. The sample comprised PBMCs.

CDR3 sequence (DNA): TGTGCCAGCACCGTCCGTGGGGGGGGTGAAAAACTGTTTTTT. It specifies CASTVRGGGEKLFF. The genes are TRBV27 and TRBJ1-4; TRBD1 might be the D (5 bases). The CDR3 sequence is 14 residues long. V was cut by 7 bases and J by 7 bases, with 16 bases left in between. Germline V gene data show CDR1 as MNHEY and CDR2 as SMNVEV (reference sequence).